The subject of this entry is one TCR beta chain. A read error may produce the germline difference seen at one junction end. The sample originates from a study of molecular identifiers for immune sequencing clone quantification. TCRdb reprocessed the PCR reads with MiXCR, giving one entry per CDR3 protein. The table has around 480,000 distinct CDR3 sequences, 25% seen once. The CDR3 loop spans 15 amino acids. V usage is TRBV12-3 or TRBV12-4 and J usage is TRBJ1-4, with a weak D call TRBD1 (5 bases). Sequencing was done on a sample of naive CD8+ T cells from blood, with Jurkat cell RNA spiked in. The subset here: FACS-sorted CD8+CD4-CCR7+CD45RA+ naive T cells. This receptor was taken from a human donor in good health. Some libraries in this study had Jurkat cell RNA spiked in. Here the CDR3 reads CASTATGTENEKLVF. The CDR3 nucleotides read TGTGCCAGCACCGCAACCGGGACGGAGAATGAAAAACTGGTTTTT.